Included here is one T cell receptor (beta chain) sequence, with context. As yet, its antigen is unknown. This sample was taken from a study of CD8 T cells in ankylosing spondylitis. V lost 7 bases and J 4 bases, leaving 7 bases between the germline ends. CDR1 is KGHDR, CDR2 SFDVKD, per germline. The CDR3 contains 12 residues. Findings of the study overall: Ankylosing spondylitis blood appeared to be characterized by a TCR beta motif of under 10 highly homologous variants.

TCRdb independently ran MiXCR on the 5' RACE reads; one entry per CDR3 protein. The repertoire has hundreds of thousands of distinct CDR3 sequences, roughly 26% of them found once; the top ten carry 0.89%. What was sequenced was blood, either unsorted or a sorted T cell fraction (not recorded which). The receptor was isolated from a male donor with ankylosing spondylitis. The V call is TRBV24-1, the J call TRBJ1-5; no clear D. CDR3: CATSGRNQPQHF. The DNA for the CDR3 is TGTGCCACCAGCGGACGGAATCAGCCCCAGCATTTT.